What follows are 24 T cell receptor beta chains derived from one specimen sequenced in a study of cytomegalovirus exposure and HLA in healthy donors. Amplification used 60 Vbeta primers and 13 Jbeta primers. Sequencing used immunoSEQ multiplex PCR; TCRdb keeps in-frame clones, though not all of them. The sample yields about 120,000 clones, of which the top ten take up 6.5% to 7%. The sample comprised PBMCs. The source of these receptors is a middle-aged man in good health and CMV-seropositive.

The rearrangement links TRBV27 to TRBJ1-2, with TRBD1 matching over 9 bases. The V gene's germline CDR1 is MNHEY and CDR2 SMNVEV (reference sequence). With V trimmed by 3 bases and J by 9 bases, 5 bases remained unmatched. The CDR3 extends over 13 amino acids. CDR3 loop: CASSFGTGYRYTF. The CDR3 DNA sequence: TGTGCCAGCAGTTTCGGGACAGGGTATCGCTACACCTTC.

The rearrangement joins TRBV29-1 to TRBJ1-1; 7 positions match TRBD1. This CDR3 spans 13 amino acids. Losses at the gene ends were 7 bases for V and 3 bases for J; bases not matched to a gene: 8. Germline assignment: CDR1 SQVTM and CDR2 ANQGSEA. The CDR3 region has the DNA TGCAGCGCCGGAAGGGACAGTTACACTGAAGCTTTCTTT. It specifies CSAGRDSYTEAFF.

The rearrangement joins TRBV5-1 to TRBJ2-7, with D perhaps TRBD2 (5 bases). V was trimmed by 3 bases and J by 0 bases, leaving 16 bases between them. This CDR3 is 16 amino acids long. Germline-derived CDR1 and CDR2 are SGHRS and YFSETQ. CDR3 loop: CASSSHSTGNSYEQYF. The CDR3, as DNA: TGCGCCAGCAGCTCACACTCGACGGGGAACTCCTACGAGCAGTACTTC.

The CDR3 nucleotides are TGTGCCAGCAGCGAGGACAGGGTGACCTATGGCTACACCTTC. Translating gives CASSEDRVTYGYTF. The chain uses TRBV28 and TRBJ1-2; 8 bases match TRBD1. This CDR3 contains 14 residues. V lost 6 bases and J lost 4; bases outside the gene matches: 7. In germline, CDR1 is MDHEN, CDR2 SYDVKM.

On this clone itself: One end of the junction is discordant with germline, which a read error may explain. The chain joins TRBV20-1 to TRBJ2-1; 11 bases map to TRBD2. The CDR3 length is 11 residues. The germline V gene has CDR1 DFQATT and CDR2 SNEGSKA (reference sequence). CDR3: CSARAGTSGLF. The DNA of the CDR3 is TGCAGTGCTAGAGCTGGGACTAGCGGCCTCTTC.

V is TRBV5-8 and J is TRBJ1-4; D ambiguous. Germline-derived CDR1 and CDR2 are SGHTS and YDEGEE. The CDR3 consists of 15 residues. V lost 5 bases and J lost 2, with 13 bases in between. This CDR3 reads CASRQGGGTNEKLFF. Written as DNA, the CDR3 is TGTGCCAGCAGACAAGGAGGAGGGACTAATGAAAAACTGTTTTTT.

The CDR3 DNA reads TGTGCCAGTAGGGCGGCGGGTTGGGTCAAAAACATTCAGTACTTC. This encodes CASRAAGWVKNIQYF. The V call is TRBV6-6, the J call TRBJ2-4; D might be TRBD2 (5 bases). V shed 9 bases and J shed 3 bases, with 18 bases lying between them. Germline CDR1 is MNHNY and CDR2 is SVGAGI (reference sequence). The CDR3 extends over 15 amino acids.

The chain is built from TRBV19 and TRBJ1-2; D remains unclear. The CDR3 runs 13 residues. Trimming took 6 bases from V and 2 from J, leaving 10 bases between them. CDR1 and CDR2 from the germline V gene are LNHDA and SQIVND (reference sequence). The CDR3 is CASRAATNYGYTF. The CDR3 DNA reads as TGTGCCAGTAGGGCGGCTACCAACTATGGCTACACCTTC.

The genes are TRBV5-1 and TRBJ2-7; TRBD2 matches at 8 bases. This CDR3 comprises 14 residues. V was pared by 4 bases and J by 5 bases, with 8 bases of the junction left unmatched. Germline V gene data show CDR1 as SGHRS and CDR2 as YFSETQ. CDR3 sequence (DNA): TGCGCCAGCAGCCCCCGACTAGCGTACCACGAGCAGTACTTC. Translated, it gives CASSPRLAYHEQYF.

The rearrangement uses TRBV19 and TRBJ2-1, with a possible D match to TRBD1 (6 bases). CDR3 size: 13 residues. CDR1 LNHDA and CDR2 SQIVND come from the germline V gene (reference sequence). V was cut by 2 bases and J by 5 bases, with 7 bases left in between. CDR3 sequence (DNA): TGTGCCAGTAGTATATGGACAGACAATGAGCAGTTCTTC. Its protein is CASSIWTDNEQFF.

The V gene is TRBV10-3, the J gene TRBJ1-2; 10 bases map to TRBD1. This CDR3 has 14 residues. Germline V CDR1 and CDR2: ENHRY, SYGVKD. V dropped 3 bases and J dropped 8; count of bases not matched to a gene: 6. CDR3 DNA sequence: TGTGCCATCAGTGAATCCGGGACAGGGGAGGGCTACACCTTC. As protein: CAISESGTGEGYTF.

The chain has TRBV4-1 and TRBJ2-7, with TRBD2 matching over 16 bases. The CDR3 has 17 amino acids. The germline V gene encodes CDR1 MGHRA and CDR2 YSYEKL. With V trimmed by 8 bases and J by 1 base, 8 bases remained unmatched. As DNA, the CDR3 is TGCGCCAGCCTCATGGGACTAGCGGGAGGGGGGTCCTACGAGCAGTACTTC. Translated: CASLMGLAGGGSYEQYF.

J is TRBJ2-2 and V is TRBV19; TRBD2 aligns across 10 bases. Germline V CDR1 and CDR2: LNHDA, SQIVND (reference sequence). The CDR3 extends over 18 amino acids. V lost 6 bases to trimming and J lost 0 bases; unmatched junction nucleotides: 10. This CDR3 is CASSRTSGIVSNTGELFF. The CDR3 nucleotides read TGTGCCAGTAGCCGGACTAGCGGAATTGTGTCGAACACCGGGGAGCTGTTTTTT.

J is TRBJ1-1 and V is TRBV29-1, with D unresolved. The CDR3 has 14 residues. Germline V CDR1 and CDR2: SQVTM, ANQGSEA. V was pared by 4 bases and J by 1 base, with 13 bases between. CDR3 DNA sequence: TGCAGCGTTGTTCGGGTGGAGAGGAACACTGAAGCTTTCTTT. Its protein product is CSVVRVERNTEAFF.

The chain links TRBV10-2 to TRBJ2-1; no firm D call. From germline, CDR1 is WSHSY and CDR2 SAAADI. Trimming removed 9 bases at V and 8 bases at J, with 20 bases between. CDR3 size: 14 residues. The CDR3 region has the DNA TGCGCCAGTGGAGCGATGGCTTTTAAGGATGAGCAGTTCTTC. Translation gives CASGAMAFKDEQFF.

The genes are TRBV30 and TRBJ1-3; tentative D call: TRBD1 (5 bases). The V gene's germline CDR1 is GTSNPN and CDR2 SVGIG (reference sequence). CDR3 length equals 15 residues. Deletions cut 1 base from V and 8 bases from J, with 18 bases between. The CDR3 loop is CAWSDDSLFGYTIYF. CDR3 nucleotides: TGTGCCTGGAGTGACGACAGTCTCTTCGGATACACCATATATTTT.

V usage is TRBV10-3 and J usage is TRBJ2-2; D possibly corresponds to TRBD1 (5 bases). V was clipped by 5 bases and J by 0 bases, with 10 bases between them. The CDR3 runs 15 residues. CDR1 ENHRY and CDR2 SYGVKD come from the germline V gene. The CDR3 coding sequence is TGTGCCATCAGTAAGACAGTCGCGAACACCGGGGAGCTGTTTTTT. Encoded protein: CAISKTVANTGELFF.

V and J are TRBV2 and TRBJ2-1; D perhaps matches TRBD1 (5 bases). V was cut by 4 bases and J by 4 bases, with 14 bases left in between. CDR1 and CDR2 (germline): SNHLY, FYNNEI. This CDR3 has 15 residues. The CDR3 protein is CASSVSRERYNEQFF. CDR3 bases: TGTGCCAGCAGTGTCAGCAGGGAAAGGTACAATGAGCAGTTCTTC.

The chain links TRBV4-3 to TRBJ1-2; D not resolved. Germline values: CDR1 LGHNA, CDR2 YSLEER. Trimming took 8 bases from V and 4 from J, leaving 17 bases between them. This CDR3 is 14 amino acids long. CDR3: CASSHTVGSYGYTF. CDR3 in DNA: TGCGCCAGCTCGCACACGGTTGGGAGCTATGGCTACACCTTC.

The chain is built from TRBV5-6 and TRBJ2-1; TRBD1 might be the D (6 bases). CDR1 is SGHDT and CDR2 is YYEEEE in the germline V gene. V gave up 4 bases and J gave up 7 bases, with 21 bases separating them. This CDR3 region has 16 residues. The CDR3 DNA sequence: TGTGCCAGCAGCCGCAGGGGAGTCCGAAGGACAAATGAGCAGTTCTTC. Amino acids: CASSRRGVRRTNEQFF. The complete variable domain, with remaining parts taken from reference TRBV5-6 and TRBJ2-1, reads DAGVTQSPTHLIKTRGQQVTLRCSPKSGHDTVSWYQQALGQGPQFIFQYYEEEERQRGNFPDRFSGHQFPNYSSELNVNALLLGDSALYLCASSRRGVRRTNEQFFGPGTRLTVL.

The V gene is TRBV7-9, the J gene TRBJ2-7; D may be TRBD1 (6 bases). This CDR3 is 15 amino acids long. Germline loops: CDR1 SEHNR, CDR2 FQNEAQ (reference sequence). Trimming took 5 bases from V and 3 from J, leaving 17 bases between them. The CDR3 nucleotides are TGTGCCAGCAGCGCCCACAGGGAAGGTCACTACGAGCAGTACTTC. It is translated as CASSAHREGHYEQYF. Looking up the rest from reference TRBV7-9 and TRBJ2-7 gives the full variable domain: DTGVSQNPRHKITKRGQNVTFRCDPISEHNRLYWYRQTLGQGPEFLTYFQNEAQLEKSRLLSDRFSAERPKGSFSTLEIQRTEQGDSAMYLCASSAHREGHYEQYFGPGTRLTVT.

CDR3 protein: CASSIRGTGRNQPQHF. CDR3 nucleotide sequence: TGTGCCAGTAGTATAAGGGGGACAGGGAGAAATCAGCCCCAGCATTTT. This chain uses TRBV19 with TRBJ1-5; 9 positions agree with TRBD1. The trim removed 2 bases at V and 4 bases at J, leaving 6 bases unmatched. CDR1 is LNHDA and CDR2 is SQIVND in the germline V gene (reference sequence). This CDR3 has 16 amino acids.

The chain has TRBV5-6 and TRBJ1-6, with D perhaps TRBD1 (6 bases). Germline lookup yields CDR1 SGHDT and CDR2 YYEEEE. The length of the CDR3 is 15 residues. V was clipped by 5 bases and J by 9 bases, with 18 bases between them. For the CDR3, the DNA is TGTGCCAGCAGTTTGTCCCCAGGGGTTAGTTCACCCCTCCACTTT. Its protein is CASSLSPGVSSPLHF. The whole variable domain, remainder taken from reference TRBV5-6 and TRBJ1-6, is DAGVTQSPTHLIKTRGQQVTLRCSPKSGHDTVSWYQQALGQGPQFIFQYYEEEERQRGNFPDRFSGHQFPNYSSELNVNALLLGDSALYLCASSLSPGVSSPLHFGNGTRLTVT.

The gene calls are TRBV7-2 and TRBJ2-5, with 8 bases that match TRBD1. CDR1 and CDR2 from the germline V gene are SGHTA and FQGNSA. J gave up 6 bases and V 4 bases, and 10 bases lay outside the gene matches. CDR3 length equals 15 residues. The CDR3 sequence: CASSSIQGARQTQYF. The CDR3 DNA is TGTGCCAGCAGCTCGATCCAGGGGGCGAGACAGACCCAGTACTTC.